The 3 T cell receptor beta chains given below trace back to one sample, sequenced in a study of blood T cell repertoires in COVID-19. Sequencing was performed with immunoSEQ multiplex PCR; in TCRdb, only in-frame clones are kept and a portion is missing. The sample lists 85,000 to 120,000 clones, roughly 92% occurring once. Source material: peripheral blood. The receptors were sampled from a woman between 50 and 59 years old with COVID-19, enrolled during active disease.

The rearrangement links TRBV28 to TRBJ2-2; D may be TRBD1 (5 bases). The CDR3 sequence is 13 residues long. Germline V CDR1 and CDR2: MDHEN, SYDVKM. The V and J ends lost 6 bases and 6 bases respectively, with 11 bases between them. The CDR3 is CASRPQGPGELFF. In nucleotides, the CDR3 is TGTGCCAGCAGGCCCCAGGGTCCCGGGGAGCTGTTTTTT.

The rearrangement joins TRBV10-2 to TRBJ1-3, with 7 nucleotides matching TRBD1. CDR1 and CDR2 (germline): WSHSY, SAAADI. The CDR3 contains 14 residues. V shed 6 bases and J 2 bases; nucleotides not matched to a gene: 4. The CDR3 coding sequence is TGCGCCAGCAGCGCGGGACAGACTGGAAACACCATATATTTT. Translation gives CASSAGQTGNTIYF.

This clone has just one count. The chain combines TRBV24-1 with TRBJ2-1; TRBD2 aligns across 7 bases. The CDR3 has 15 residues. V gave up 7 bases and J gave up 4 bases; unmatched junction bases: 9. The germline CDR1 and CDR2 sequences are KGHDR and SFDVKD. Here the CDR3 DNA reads TGTGCCACCAGCCCCGAAGGGAGGGGTTACAATGAGCAGTTCTTC. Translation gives CATSPEGRGYNEQFF.